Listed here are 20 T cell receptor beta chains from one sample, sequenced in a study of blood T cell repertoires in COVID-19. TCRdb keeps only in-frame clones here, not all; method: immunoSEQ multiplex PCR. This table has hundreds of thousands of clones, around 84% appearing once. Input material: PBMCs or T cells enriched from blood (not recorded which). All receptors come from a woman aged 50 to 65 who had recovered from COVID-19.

CDR3 in amino acids: CAGEQGDNEQFF. CDR3 nucleotide sequence: TGTGCCGGGGAACAGGGGGACAATGAGCAGTTCTTC. V gene TRBV30 combines with J gene TRBJ2-1; the match to TRBD1 covers 8 bases. Germline-derived CDR1 and CDR2 are GTSNPN and SVGIG (reference sequence). J lost 5 bases, V lost 8 bases, and 5 bases had no gene match. This CDR3 is 12 amino acids long.

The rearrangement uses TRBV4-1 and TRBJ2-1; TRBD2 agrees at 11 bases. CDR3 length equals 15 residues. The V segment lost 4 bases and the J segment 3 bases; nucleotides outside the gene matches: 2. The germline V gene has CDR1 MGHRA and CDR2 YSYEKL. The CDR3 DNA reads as TGCGCCAGCAGCCGAACTAGCGGGAGCTACAATGAGCAGTTCTTC. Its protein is CASSRTSGSYNEQFF.

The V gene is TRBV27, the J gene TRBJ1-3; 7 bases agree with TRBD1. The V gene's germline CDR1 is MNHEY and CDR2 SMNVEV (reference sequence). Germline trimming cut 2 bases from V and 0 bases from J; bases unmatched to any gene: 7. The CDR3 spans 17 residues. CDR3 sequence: CASSLRGQSYSGNTIYF. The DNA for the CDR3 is TGTGCCAGCAGTTTACGGGGACAGAGCTACTCTGGAAACACCATATATTTT.

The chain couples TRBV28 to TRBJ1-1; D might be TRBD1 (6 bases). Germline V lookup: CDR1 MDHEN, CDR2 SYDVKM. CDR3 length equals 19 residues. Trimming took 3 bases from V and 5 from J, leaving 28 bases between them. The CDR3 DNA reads TGTGCCAGCAGTTTGGCATGGGGGGGACACGCTGCAGTAAGGACTGAAGCTTTCTTT. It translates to CASSLAWGGHAAVRTEAFF.

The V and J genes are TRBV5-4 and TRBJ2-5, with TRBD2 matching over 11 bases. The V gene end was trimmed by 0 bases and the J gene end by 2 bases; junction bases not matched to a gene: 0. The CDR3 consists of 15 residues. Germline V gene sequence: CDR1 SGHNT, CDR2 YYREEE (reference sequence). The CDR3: CASSLGLAGQETQYF. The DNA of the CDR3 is TGTGCCAGCAGCTTGGGACTAGCGGGGCAAGAGACCCAGTACTTC.

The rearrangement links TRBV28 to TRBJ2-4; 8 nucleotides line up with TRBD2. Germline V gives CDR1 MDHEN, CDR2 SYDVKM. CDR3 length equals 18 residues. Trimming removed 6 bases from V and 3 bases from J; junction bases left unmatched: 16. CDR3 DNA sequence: TGTGCCAGCAGCAACACCCTCCTCGGGAGGGCCGGCAAAAACATTCAGTACTTC. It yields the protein CASSNTLLGRAGKNIQYF.

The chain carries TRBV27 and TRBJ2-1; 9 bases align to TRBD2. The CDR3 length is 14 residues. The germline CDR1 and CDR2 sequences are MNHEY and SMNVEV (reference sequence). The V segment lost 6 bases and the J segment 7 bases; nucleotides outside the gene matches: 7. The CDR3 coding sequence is TGTGCCAGCAGGGCTAGCGGGATAGGGAATGAGCAGTTCTTC. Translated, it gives CASRASGIGNEQFF.

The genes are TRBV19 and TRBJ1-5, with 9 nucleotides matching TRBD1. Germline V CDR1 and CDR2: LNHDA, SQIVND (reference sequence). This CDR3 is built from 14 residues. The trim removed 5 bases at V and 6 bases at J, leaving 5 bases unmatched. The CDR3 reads CASSLGQGSQPQHF. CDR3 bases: TGTGCCAGTAGTCTGGGACAGGGAAGTCAGCCCCAGCATTTT.

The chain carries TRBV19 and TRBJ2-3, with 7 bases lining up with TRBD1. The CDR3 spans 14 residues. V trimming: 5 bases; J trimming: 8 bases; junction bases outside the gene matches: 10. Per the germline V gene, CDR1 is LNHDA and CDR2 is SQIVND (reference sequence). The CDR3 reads CASSPRRGRRTQYF. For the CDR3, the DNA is TGTGCCAGTAGTCCCCGAAGGGGGCGTCGTACGCAGTATTTT.

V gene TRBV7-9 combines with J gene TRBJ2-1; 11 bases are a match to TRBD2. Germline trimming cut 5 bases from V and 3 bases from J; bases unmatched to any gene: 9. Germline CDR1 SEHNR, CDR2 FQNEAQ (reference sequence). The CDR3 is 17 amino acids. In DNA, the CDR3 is TGTGCCAGCAGCGAACCGCTGGGACTAGCGGACTACAATGAGCAGTTCTTC. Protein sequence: CASSEPLGLADYNEQFF.

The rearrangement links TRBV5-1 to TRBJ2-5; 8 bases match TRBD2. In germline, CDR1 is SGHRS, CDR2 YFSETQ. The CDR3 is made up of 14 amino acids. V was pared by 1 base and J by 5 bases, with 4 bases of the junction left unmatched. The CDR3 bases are TGCGCCAGCAGCTTGCGCCTAGCGGGTGAGACCCAGTACTTC. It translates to CASSLRLAGETQYF.

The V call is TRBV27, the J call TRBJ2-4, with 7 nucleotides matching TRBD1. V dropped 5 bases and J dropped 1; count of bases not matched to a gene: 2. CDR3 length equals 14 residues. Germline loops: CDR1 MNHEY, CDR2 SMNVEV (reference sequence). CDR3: CASSLQGAKNIQYF. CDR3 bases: TGTGCCAGCAGTCTACAGGGGGCCAAAAACATTCAGTACTTC.

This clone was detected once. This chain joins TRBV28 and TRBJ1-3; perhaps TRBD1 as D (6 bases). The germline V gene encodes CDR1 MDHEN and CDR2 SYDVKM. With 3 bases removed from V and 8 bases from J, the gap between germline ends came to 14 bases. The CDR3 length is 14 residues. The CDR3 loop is CASSLTGGADTIYF. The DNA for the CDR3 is TGTGCCAGCAGTTTGACGGGGGGCGCGGACACCATATATTTT.

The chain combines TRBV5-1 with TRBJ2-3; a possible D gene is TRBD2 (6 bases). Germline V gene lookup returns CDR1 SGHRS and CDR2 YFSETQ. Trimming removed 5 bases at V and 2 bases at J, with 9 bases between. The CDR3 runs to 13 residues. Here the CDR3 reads CASSRDFTDTQYF. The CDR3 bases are TGCGCCAGCAGTCGGGACTTCACAGATACGCAGTATTTT.

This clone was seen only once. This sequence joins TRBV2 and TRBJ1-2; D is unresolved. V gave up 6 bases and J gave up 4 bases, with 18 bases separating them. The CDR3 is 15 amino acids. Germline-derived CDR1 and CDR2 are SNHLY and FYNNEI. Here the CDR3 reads CASSESRQVGYGYTF. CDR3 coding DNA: TGTGCCAGCAGCGAGAGTAGACAAGTCGGCTATGGCTACACCTTC.

The CDR3 region is CASSLGTSKETQYF. CDR3 nucleotide sequence: TGCGCCAGCAGCCTCGGGACTAGTAAAGAGACCCAGTACTTC. The chain links TRBV5-1 to TRBJ2-5, with 8 nucleotides matching TRBD2. This CDR3 contains 14 residues. V dropped 4 bases and J dropped 3; count of bases not matched to a gene: 5. Germline V gene data show CDR1 as SGHRS and CDR2 as YFSETQ. Looking up the rest from reference TRBV5-1 and TRBJ2-5 gives the full variable domain: KAGVTQTPRYLIKTRGQQVTLSCSPISGHRSVSWYQQTPGQGLQFLFEYFSETQRNKGNFPGRFSGRQFSNSRSEMNVSTLELGDSALYLCASSLGTSKETQYFGPGTRLLVL.

The CDR3 DNA is TGTGCCAGCACGGGCAGGGTAGGTGAGCAGTTCTTC. It yields the protein CASTGRVGEQFF. The rearrangement uses TRBV6-5 and TRBJ2-1, with a weak D call TRBD1 (5 bases). CDR1 is MNHEY and CDR2 is SVGAGI in the germline V gene. The CDR3 sequence is 12 residues long. Deletions cut 7 bases from V and 9 bases from J, with 13 bases between.

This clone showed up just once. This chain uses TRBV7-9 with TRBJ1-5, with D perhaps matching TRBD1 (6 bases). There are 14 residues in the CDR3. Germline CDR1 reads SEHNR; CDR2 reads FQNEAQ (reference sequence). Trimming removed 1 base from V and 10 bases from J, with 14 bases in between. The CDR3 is CASSLVGQGRPQHF. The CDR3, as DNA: TGTGCCAGCAGCTTAGTGGGGCAGGGGCGCCCCCAGCATTTT.

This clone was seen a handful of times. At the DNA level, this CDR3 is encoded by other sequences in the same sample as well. DNA for the CDR3: TGTGCCAGCAGTGAAGTCGGAGATAGCAATCAGCCCCAGCATTTT. Translating it yields CASSEVGDSNQPQHF. The chain couples TRBV2 to TRBJ1-5; D not resolved. This CDR3 has 15 residues. Germline lookup yields CDR1 SNHLY and CDR2 FYNNEI. V was trimmed by 1 base and J by 0 bases, leaving 7 bases between them.

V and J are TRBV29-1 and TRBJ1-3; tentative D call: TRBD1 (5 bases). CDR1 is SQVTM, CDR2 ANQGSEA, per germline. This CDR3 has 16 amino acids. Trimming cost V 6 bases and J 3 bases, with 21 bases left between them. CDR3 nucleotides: TGCAGCGTCTCCGGGACGGCGGGGGGTGGTGGAAACACCATATATTTT. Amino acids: CSVSGTAGGGGNTIYF.